This entry lists 19 T cell receptor beta chains sequenced from one sample in a study of blood T cell repertoires in COVID-19. Assay: immunoSEQ multiplex PCR; the TCRdb copy retains only in-frame clones and omits some. The profile shows tens of thousands of clones, approximately 80% of them singletons. The sequenced sample was peripheral blood. The receptors originated from a man in his 60s with acute or convalescent COVID-19.

This chain joins TRBV6-5 and TRBJ2-7; possible D gene TRBD1, 5 bases. Trimming took off 10 bases at V and 3 bases at J, with 19 bases between the two ends. Germline V gene lookup returns CDR1 MNHEY and CDR2 SVGAGI. The CDR3 consists of 14 residues. CDR3 protein: CATMDTLFGYEQYV. The DNA for the CDR3 is TGTGCCACTATGGACACCTTGTTTGGCTACGAGCAGTACGTC.

V is TRBV27 and J is TRBJ2-2; D is perhaps TRBD1 (5 bases). V was shortened by 5 bases and J by 2 bases, with 12 bases between the two germline ends. The CDR3 has 15 amino acids. The germline CDR1 and CDR2 sequences are MNHEY and SMNVEV (reference sequence). CDR3 amino acids: CASSKGQINTGELFF. The CDR3, as DNA: TGTGCCAGCAGTAAGGGGCAGATAAACACCGGGGAGCTGTTTTTT.

A few counts support this clone. The V gene is TRBV19, the J gene TRBJ2-4; 7 bases are shared with TRBD2. V was clipped by 4 bases and J by 1 base; unmatched bases: 7. The V gene's germline CDR1 is LNHDA and CDR2 SQIVND (reference sequence). The CDR3 covers 16 residues. CDR3: CASSTTSAPAKNIQYF. The CDR3 region has the DNA TGTGCCAGTAGTACCACTAGCGCCCCCGCCAAAAACATTCAGTACTTC.

CDR3 sequence (DNA): TGTGCCAGCACCTTGGGGGGAGCGGGGGGAAACATTCAGTACTTC. Translation gives CASTLGGAGGNIQYF. The V and J genes are TRBV28 and TRBJ2-4; TRBD2 matches 9 bases. The CDR3 length is 15 residues. Germline loops: CDR1 MDHEN, CDR2 SYDVKM. The ends lost 7 bases at V and 6 bases at J; junction bases unmatched: 10.

J is TRBJ2-7 and V is TRBV2, with D maybe TRBD2 (6 bases). Per the germline V gene, CDR1 is SNHLY and CDR2 is FYNNEI. Trimming removed 5 bases at V and 6 bases at J, with 11 bases between. CDR3 length: 12 residues. Written as DNA, the CDR3 is TGTGCCAGCAGTAGGAGGGGTACCGAGCAGTACTTC. As protein: CASSRRGTEQYF.

V gene TRBV3-1 (or the pseudogene TRBV3-2) combines with J gene TRBJ1-2; weak D call: TRBD1 (6 bases). V dropped 4 bases and J dropped 3 bases, with 15 bases sitting between them. The CDR3 has 15 amino acids. Germline lookup yields CDR1 LGHDT and CDR2 YNNKEL (reference sequence). CDR3 bases: TGTGCCAGCAGCCTCACAGGGACGGTACACTATGGCTACACCTTC. This codes for CASSLTGTVHYGYTF.

The genes are TRBV6-2 or TRBV6-3 and TRBJ2-7; tentative D call: TRBD1 (7 bases). Deletions cut 2 bases from V and 4 bases from J, with 15 bases between. This CDR3 is built from 15 residues. The germline CDR1 and CDR2 sequences are MNHEY and SVGEGT. The CDR3 spells CASSYRAGQQYEQYF. CDR3 coding DNA: TGTGCCAGCAGTTACCGGGCGGGACAGCAGTACGAGCAGTACTTC.

The chain is built from TRBV27 and TRBJ1-2; TRBD1 is a possible D gene (6 bases). CDR3 length: 15 amino acids. Germline CDR1 MNHEY, CDR2 SMNVEV (reference sequence). V gave up 6 bases and J gave up 1 base, with 15 bases separating them. CDR3 DNA: TGTGCCAGCAGCCCTGTGACAGGTTTTAACTATGGCTACACCTTC. This translates into CASSPVTGFNYGYTF.

The V gene is TRBV6-6, the J gene TRBJ1-6; TRBD1 matches at 8 bases. Germline lookup yields CDR1 MNHNY and CDR2 SVGAGI (reference sequence). V dropped 8 bases and J dropped 7; count of bases not matched to a gene: 10. This CDR3 is 15 amino acids long. CDR3 in amino acids: CASLPWTGRNSPLHF. DNA for the CDR3: TGTGCCAGCCTCCCCTGGACAGGGCGGAATTCACCCCTCCACTTT.

The chain carries TRBV3-1 (or the pseudogene TRBV3-2) and TRBJ2-7, with D possibly TRBD1 on 5 matching bases. CDR1 and CDR2 (germline): LGHDT, YNNKEL (reference sequence). There are 17 residues in the CDR3. The germline V and J ends were trimmed by 2 bases and 2 bases, with 19 bases remaining between them. The CDR3 DNA sequence: TGTGCCAGCAGCCAAAGGCCCCAGACAGTCGATACCTACGAGCAGTACTTC. Residues: CASSQRPQTVDTYEQYF.

J is TRBJ2-7 and V is TRBV20-1, with TRBD1 identical over 8 bases. CDR1 and CDR2 from the germline V gene are DFQATT and SNEGSKA (reference sequence). The J segment lost 6 bases and the V segment lost 3 bases, leaving 7 bases of the junction unmatched. This CDR3 is 13 amino acids long. DNA for the CDR3: TGCAGTGCTAGTTACAGGGGGACAGGCGAGCAGTACTTC. As protein: CSASYRGTGEQYF.

V usage is TRBV11-2 and J usage is TRBJ2-3, with TRBD2 matching over 10 bases. Germline CDR1 and CDR2: SGHAT and FQNNGV. The CDR3 length is 14 residues. V dropped 5 bases and J dropped 5; count of bases not matched to a gene: 4. DNA for the CDR3: TGTGCCAGCAGCCTCACTAGCGGGGTAGATACGCAGTATTTT. Translation: CASSLTSGVDTQYF. Supplemented by reference TRBV11-2 and TRBJ2-3, the full variable domain reads EAGVAQSPRYKIIEKRQSVAFWCNPISGHATLYWYQQILGQGPKLLIQFQNNGVVDDSQLPKDRFSAERLKGVDSTLKIQPAKLEDSAVYLCASSLTSGVDTQYFGPGTRLTVL.

The rearrangement uses TRBV6-1 and TRBJ1-2; the match to TRBD1 covers 8 bases. Germline V gene sequence: CDR1 MNHNS, CDR2 SASEGT. V was clipped by 0 bases and J by 6 bases; unmatched bases: 6. The CDR3 sequence is 15 residues long. The CDR3 reads CASSEAWTGIHGYTF. The CDR3 region has the DNA TGTGCCAGCAGTGAAGCCTGGACAGGGATTCATGGCTACACCTTC.

V usage is TRBV5-1 and J usage is TRBJ1-4; D might be TRBD1 (5 bases). The CDR3 sequence is 14 residues long. The ends were cut back, 4 bases at V and 4 bases at J, with 11 bases in the middle. Germline CDR1 reads SGHRS; CDR2 reads YFSETQ. This CDR3 reads CASSPRGYNEKLFF. The CDR3 DNA sequence: TGCGCCAGCAGCCCGCGGGGGTATAATGAAAAACTGTTTTTT.

This clone appeared a single time. The V and J genes are TRBV27 and TRBJ2-3, with 7 positions matching TRBD2. Per the germline V gene, CDR1 is MNHEY and CDR2 is SMNVEV (reference sequence). J was trimmed by 6 bases and V by 7 bases; bases with no gene match: 7. CDR3 size: 13 residues. The CDR3 here is CASNSLGGDTQYF. The CDR3 DNA sequence: TGTGCCAGCAACAGTTTGGGGGGGGATACGCAGTATTTT.

The rearrangement uses TRBV7-6 and TRBJ1-5; the match to TRBD1 covers 11 bases. Trimming removed 5 bases from V and 9 bases from J; junction bases left unmatched: 9. The CDR3 sequence is 15 residues long. Germline CDR1 and CDR2: SGHVS and FNYEAQ. The CDR3 nucleotides are TGTGCCAGCAGCCGAACCTCGGGACAGGGGGTGCCCCAGCATTTT. Translated: CASSRTSGQGVPQHF. The whole variable domain, remainder taken from reference TRBV7-6 and TRBJ1-5, is GAGVSQSPRYKVTKRGQDVALRCDPISGHVSLYWYRQALGQGPEFLTYFNYEAQQDKSGLPNDRFSAERPEGSISTLTIQRTEQRDSAMYRCASSRTSGQGVPQHFGDGTRLSIL.

The genes are TRBV7-2 and TRBJ1-5; 9 bases map to TRBD1. The V and J ends lost 5 bases and 11 bases, in that order; junction bases with no gene match: 13. Germline loops: CDR1 SGHTA, CDR2 FQGNSA. The CDR3 runs to 15 residues. The CDR3, as DNA: TGTGCCAGCAGCCTTAGTGAGACAGGGGGTCTGTCCCAGCATTTT. This sequence encodes CASSLSETGGLSQHF. The full variable domain, rest sourced from reference TRBV7-2 and TRBJ1-5, is GAGVSQSPSNKVTEKGKDVELRCDPISGHTALYWYRQSLGQGLEFLIYFQGNSAPDKSGLPSDRFSAERTGGSVSTLTIQRTQQEDSAVYLCASSLSETGGLSQHFGDGTRLSIL.

This clone was observed a few times. This rearrangement joins TRBV12-5 to TRBJ1-1; D perhaps matches TRBD1 (5 bases). V was pared by 5 bases and J by 1 base, with 8 bases between. The CDR3 spans 13 residues. CDR1 and CDR2 (germline): LGHNT, FRNRAP. DNA of the CDR3: TGTGCTAGTGGTCAGACAGAGAACACTGAAGCTTTCTTT. It specifies CASGQTENTEAFF.

The V gene is TRBV18, the J gene TRBJ1-1; D unclear. CDR3 length: 16 residues. V was pared by 0 bases and J by 5 bases, with 16 bases between. CDR1 and CDR2 from the germline V gene are KGHSH and LQKENI. The CDR3 reads CASSPPDRKAGTEAFF. In nucleotides, the CDR3 is TGTGCCAGCTCACCACCGGACCGGAAAGCGGGAACTGAAGCTTTCTTT.